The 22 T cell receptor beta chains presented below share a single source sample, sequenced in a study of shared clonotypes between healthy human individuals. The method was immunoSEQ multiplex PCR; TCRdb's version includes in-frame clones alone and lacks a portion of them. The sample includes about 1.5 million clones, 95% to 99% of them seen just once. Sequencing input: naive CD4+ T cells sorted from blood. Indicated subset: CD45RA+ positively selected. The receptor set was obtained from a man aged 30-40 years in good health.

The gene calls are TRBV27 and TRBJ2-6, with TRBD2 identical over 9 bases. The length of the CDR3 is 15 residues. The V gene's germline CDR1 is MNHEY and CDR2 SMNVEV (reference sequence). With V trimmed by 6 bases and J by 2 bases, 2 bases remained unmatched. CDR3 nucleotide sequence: TGTGCCAGCAGGGTAGCGGGAGCTGGGGCCAACGTCCTGACTTTC. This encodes CASRVAGAGANVLTF.

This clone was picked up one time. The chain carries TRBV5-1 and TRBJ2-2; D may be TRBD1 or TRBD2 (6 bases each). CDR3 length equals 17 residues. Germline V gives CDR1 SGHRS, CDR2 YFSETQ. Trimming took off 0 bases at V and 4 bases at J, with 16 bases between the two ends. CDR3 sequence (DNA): TGCGCCAGCAGCTTGGAAGGTACTGGAGGGGGCACCGGGGAGCTGTTTTTT. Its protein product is CASSLEGTGGGTGELFF.

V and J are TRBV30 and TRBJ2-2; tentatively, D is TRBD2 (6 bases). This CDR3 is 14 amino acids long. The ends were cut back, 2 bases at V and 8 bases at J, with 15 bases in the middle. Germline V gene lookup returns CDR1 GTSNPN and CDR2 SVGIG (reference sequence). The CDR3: CAWSTSLNAGELFF. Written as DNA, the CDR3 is TGTGCCTGGAGTACTAGCCTAAATGCGGGGGAGCTGTTTTTT.

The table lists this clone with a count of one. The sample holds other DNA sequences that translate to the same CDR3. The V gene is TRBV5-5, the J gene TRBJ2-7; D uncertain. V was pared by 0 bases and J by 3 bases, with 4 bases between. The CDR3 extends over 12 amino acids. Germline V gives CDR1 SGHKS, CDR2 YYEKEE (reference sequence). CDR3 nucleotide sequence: TGTGCCAGCAGCTTGGACATCTACGAGCAGTACTTC. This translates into CASSLDIYEQYF.

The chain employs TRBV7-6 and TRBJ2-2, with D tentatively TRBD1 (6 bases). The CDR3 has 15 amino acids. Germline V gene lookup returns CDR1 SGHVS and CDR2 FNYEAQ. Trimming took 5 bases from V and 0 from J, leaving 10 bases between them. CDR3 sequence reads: CASSQQGANTGELFF. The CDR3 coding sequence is TGTGCCAGCAGCCAACAGGGCGCGAACACCGGGGAGCTGTTTTTT.

In nucleotides, the CDR3 is TGTGCCAGCAGCTTCCAGGAGGAGCAGCCCCAGCATTTT. Its protein product is CASSFQEEQPQHF. The rearrangement joins TRBV7-9 to TRBJ1-5; D is undetermined. This CDR3 is built from 13 residues. Per germline, CDR1 SEHNR and CDR2 FQNEAQ (reference sequence). V lost 3 bases, J lost 7 bases, and 10 bases lay in between. Full variable domain (missing parts from reference TRBV7-9 and TRBJ1-5): DTGVSQNPRHKITKRGQNVTFRCDPISEHNRLYWYRQTLGQGPEFLTYFQNEAQLEKSRLLSDRFSAERPKGSFSTLEIQRTEQGDSAMYLCASSFQEEQPQHFGDGTRLSIL.

The CDR3 DNA reads TGTGCCAGCAGCTTAACCCGACCAAACTACAATGAGCAGTTCTTC. It encodes CASSLTRPNYNEQFF. J is TRBJ2-1 and V is TRBV7-8; no reliable D call. Germline lookup yields CDR1 SGHVS and CDR2 FQNEAQ. V was clipped by 2 bases and J by 3 bases, with 11 bases between them. The CDR3 totals 15 residues.

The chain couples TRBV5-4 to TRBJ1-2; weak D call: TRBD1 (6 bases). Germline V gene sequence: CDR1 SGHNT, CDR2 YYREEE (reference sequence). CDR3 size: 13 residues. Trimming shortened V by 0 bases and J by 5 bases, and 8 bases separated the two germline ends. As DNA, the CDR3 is TGTGCCAGCAGCTTGGACAGGGTTTATGGCTACACCTTC. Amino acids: CASSLDRVYGYTF.

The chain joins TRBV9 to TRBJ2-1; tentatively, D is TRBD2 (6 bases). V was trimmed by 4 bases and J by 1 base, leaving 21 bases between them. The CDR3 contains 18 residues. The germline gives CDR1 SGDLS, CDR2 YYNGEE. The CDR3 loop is CASSPTGGRAGSYNEQFF. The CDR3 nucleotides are TGTGCCAGCAGCCCTACAGGAGGTAGGGCGGGATCCTACAATGAGCAGTTCTTC.

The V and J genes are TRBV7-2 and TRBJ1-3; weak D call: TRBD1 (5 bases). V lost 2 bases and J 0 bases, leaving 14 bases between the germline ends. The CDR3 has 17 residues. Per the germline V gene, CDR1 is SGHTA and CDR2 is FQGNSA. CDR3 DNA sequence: TGTGCCAGCAGCTTAAGGGCGACAGCTTTCTCTGGAAACACCATATATTTT. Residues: CASSLRATAFSGNTIYF.

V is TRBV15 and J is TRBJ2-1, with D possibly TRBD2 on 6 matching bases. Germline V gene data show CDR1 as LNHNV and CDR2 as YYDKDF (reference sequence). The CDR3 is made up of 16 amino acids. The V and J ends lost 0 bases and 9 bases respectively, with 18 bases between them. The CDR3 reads CATSRDKGTGNFEQFF. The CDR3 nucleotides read TGTGCCACCAGCAGAGATAAGGGGACTGGGAACTTTGAGCAGTTCTTC.

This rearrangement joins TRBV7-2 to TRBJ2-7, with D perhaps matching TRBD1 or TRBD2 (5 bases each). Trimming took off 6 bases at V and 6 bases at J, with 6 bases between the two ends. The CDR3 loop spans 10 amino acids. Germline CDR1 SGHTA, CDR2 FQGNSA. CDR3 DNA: TGTGCCAGCAGGGGGGTCGAGCAGTACTTC. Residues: CASRGVEQYF.

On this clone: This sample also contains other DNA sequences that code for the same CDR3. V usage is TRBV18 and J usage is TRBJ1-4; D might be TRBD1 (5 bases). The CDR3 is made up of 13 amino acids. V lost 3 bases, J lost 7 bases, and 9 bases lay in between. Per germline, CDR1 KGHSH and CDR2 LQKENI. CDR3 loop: CASSPGGGEKLFF. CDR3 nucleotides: TGTGCCAGCTCACCCGGGGGGGGTGAAAAACTGTTTTTT.

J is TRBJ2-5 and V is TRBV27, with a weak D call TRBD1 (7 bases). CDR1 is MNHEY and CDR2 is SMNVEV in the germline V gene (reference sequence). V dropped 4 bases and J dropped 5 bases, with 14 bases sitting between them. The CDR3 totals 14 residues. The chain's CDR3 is CASSSLGGQETQYF. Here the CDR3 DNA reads TGTGCCAGCAGTTCCTTGGGGGGACAGGAGACCCAGTACTTC.

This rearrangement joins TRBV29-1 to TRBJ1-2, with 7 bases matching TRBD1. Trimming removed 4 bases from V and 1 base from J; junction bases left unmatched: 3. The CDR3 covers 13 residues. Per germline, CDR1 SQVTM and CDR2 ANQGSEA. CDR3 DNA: TGCAGCGTTGGGGGACAGTATAACTATGGCTACACCTTC. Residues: CSVGGQYNYGYTF.

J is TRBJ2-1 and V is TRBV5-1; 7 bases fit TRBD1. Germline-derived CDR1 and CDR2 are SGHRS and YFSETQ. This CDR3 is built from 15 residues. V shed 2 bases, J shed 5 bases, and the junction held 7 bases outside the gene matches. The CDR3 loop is CASSLNRDSDNEQFF. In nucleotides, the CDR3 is TGCGCCAGCAGCTTAAACCGGGACAGCGACAATGAGCAGTTCTTC.

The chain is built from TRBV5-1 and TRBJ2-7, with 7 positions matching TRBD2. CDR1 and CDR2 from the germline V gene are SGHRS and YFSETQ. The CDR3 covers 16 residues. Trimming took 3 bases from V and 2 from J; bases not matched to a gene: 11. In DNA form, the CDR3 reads TGCGCCAGCAGCTCCTTCCGGCGGGAGAGTCCCTACGAGCAGTACTTC. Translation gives CASSSFRRESPYEQYF.

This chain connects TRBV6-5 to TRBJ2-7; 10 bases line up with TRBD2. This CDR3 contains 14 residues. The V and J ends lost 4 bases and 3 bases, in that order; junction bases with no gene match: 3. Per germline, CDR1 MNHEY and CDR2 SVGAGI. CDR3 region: CASSSSGRGYEQYF. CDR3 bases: TGTGCCAGCAGTTCCAGCGGGAGGGGCTACGAGCAGTACTTC.

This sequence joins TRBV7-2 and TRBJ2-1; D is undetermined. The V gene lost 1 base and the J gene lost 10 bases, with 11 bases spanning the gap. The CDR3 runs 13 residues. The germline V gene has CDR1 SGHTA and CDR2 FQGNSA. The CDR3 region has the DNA TGTGCCAGCAGCTTAGGTGCGAGCGACGAGCAGTTCTTC. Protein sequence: CASSLGASDEQFF. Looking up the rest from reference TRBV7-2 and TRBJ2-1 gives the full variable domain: GAGVSQSPSNKVTEKGKDVELRCDPISGHTALYWYRQSLGQGLEFLIYFQGNSAPDKSGLPSDRFSAERTGGSVSTLTIQRTQQEDSAVYLCASSLGASDEQFFGPGTRLTVL.

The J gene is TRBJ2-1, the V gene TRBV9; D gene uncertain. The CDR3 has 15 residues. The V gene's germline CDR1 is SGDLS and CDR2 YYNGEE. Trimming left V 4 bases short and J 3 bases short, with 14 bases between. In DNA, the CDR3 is TGTGCCAGCAGCACCCCAGGCCTGCACTACAATGAGCAGTTCTTC. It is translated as CASSTPGLHYNEQFF.

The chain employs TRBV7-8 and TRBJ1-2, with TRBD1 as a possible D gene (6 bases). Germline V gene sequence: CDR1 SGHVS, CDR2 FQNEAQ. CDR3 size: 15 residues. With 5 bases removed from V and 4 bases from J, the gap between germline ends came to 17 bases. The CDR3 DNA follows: TGTGCCAGCAGCCAGAGGACAGATCGAATCTATGGCTACACCTTC. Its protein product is CASSQRTDRIYGYTF.

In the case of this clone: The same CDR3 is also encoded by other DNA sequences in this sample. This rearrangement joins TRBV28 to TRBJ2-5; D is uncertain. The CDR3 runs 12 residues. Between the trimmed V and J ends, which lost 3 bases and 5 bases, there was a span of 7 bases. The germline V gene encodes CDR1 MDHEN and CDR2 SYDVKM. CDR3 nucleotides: TGTGCCAGCAGTTTCGGTGGGGAGACCCAGTACTTC. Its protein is CASSFGGETQYF.